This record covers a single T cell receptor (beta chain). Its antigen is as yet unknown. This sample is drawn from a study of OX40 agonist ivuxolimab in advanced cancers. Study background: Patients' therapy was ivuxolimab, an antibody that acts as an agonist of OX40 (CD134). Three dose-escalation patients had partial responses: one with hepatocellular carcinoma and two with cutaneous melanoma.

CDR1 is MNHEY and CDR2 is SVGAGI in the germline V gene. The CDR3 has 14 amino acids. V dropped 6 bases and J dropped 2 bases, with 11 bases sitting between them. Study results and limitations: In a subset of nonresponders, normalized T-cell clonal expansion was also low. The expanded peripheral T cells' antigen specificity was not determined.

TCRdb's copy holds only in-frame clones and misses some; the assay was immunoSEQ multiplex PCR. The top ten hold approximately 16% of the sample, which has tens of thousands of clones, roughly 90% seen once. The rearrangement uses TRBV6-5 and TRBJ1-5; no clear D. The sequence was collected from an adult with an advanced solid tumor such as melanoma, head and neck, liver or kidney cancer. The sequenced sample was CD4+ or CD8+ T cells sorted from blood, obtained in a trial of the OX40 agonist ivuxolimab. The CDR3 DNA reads TGTGCCAGCAGGGAGCCTTGGGGCAATCAGCCCCAGCATTTT. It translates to CASREPWGNQPQHF.